The 19 T cell receptor beta chains reported below all come from one sample, sequenced in a study of radiation and T cells in renal cell carcinoma. The protocol was immunoSEQ multiplex PCR, while the TCRdb copy is restricted to in-frame clones and leaves out a portion. The sample records approximately 51,000 clones, roughly 84% being singletons. The sample's time point: baseline pretreatment blood. Treatment meaning: 15 Gy SBRT to primary tumor, nephrectomy 4 weeks later. The sample was blood, taken from a patient whose treatment included radiotherapy and nephrectomy. The source of these receptors is a woman in her seventies with renal cell carcinoma.

This rearrangement joins TRBV19 to TRBJ2-5; TRBD2 aligns across 8 bases. V was clipped by 6 bases and J by 1 base; unmatched bases: 1. This CDR3 is built from 13 residues. Germline values: CDR1 LNHDA, CDR2 SQIVND (reference sequence). For the CDR3, the DNA is TGTGCCAGTAGGGCGGGGGGCCAAGAGACCCAGTACTTC. Encoded protein: CASRAGGQETQYF.

V usage is TRBV19 and J usage is TRBJ1-1; D is unresolved. This CDR3 has 14 amino acids. Germline V gene sequence: CDR1 LNHDA, CDR2 SQIVND (reference sequence). Between the trimmed V and J ends, which lost 8 bases and 1 base, there was a span of 14 bases. CDR3 region: CASGTFVPNTEAFF. The CDR3 bases are TGTGCCAGTGGAACCTTTGTTCCGAACACTGAAGCTTTCTTT.

This clone was detected only once. The V and J genes are TRBV6-5 and TRBJ1-1; D not certain. CDR3 length: 15 residues. Between the trimmed V and J ends, which lost 2 bases and 4 bases, there was a span of 14 bases. Germline CDR1 is MNHEY and CDR2 is SVGAGI. CDR3 region: CASSYGNLEGTEAFF. In DNA, the CDR3 is TGTGCCAGCAGTTACGGGAACCTGGAGGGCACTGAAGCTTTCTTT.

This chain links TRBV30 with TRBJ2-2; D remains unclear. This CDR3 contains 10 residues. Germline V gives CDR1 GTSNPN, CDR2 SVGIG (reference sequence). The ends were cut back, 3 bases at V and 7 bases at J, with 3 bases in the middle. The CDR3 region is CAWRGGELFF. CDR3 DNA: TGTGCCTGGAGGGGCGGGGAGCTGTTTTTT.

This chain connects TRBV7-2 to TRBJ2-5; 7 nucleotides align to TRBD1. Unmatched junction bases numbered 7, after V lost 5 bases and J lost 7 bases. This CDR3 contains 13 residues. Per the germline V gene, CDR1 is SGHTA and CDR2 is FQGNSA. The CDR3 here is CASSVDRLGTQYF. The DNA of the CDR3 is TGTGCCAGCAGCGTGGACAGGCTAGGGACCCAGTACTTC.

The gene calls are TRBV27 and TRBJ2-7; 9 nucleotides match TRBD1. Germline CDR1 is MNHEY and CDR2 is SMNVEV (reference sequence). The CDR3 is 15 amino acids. V dropped 5 bases and J dropped 4; count of bases not matched to a gene: 9. The CDR3 DNA reads as TGTGCCAGCAGTGACCAGACAGGGGGGTCGTACGAGCAGTACTTC. Protein: CASSDQTGGSYEQYF.

The CDR3 sequence: CSVDRARKRTHGYTF. CDR3 bases: TGCAGCGTTGACAGGGCAAGAAAACGGACACATGGCTACACCTTC. The J gene is TRBJ1-2, the V gene TRBV29-1, with a tentative D call TRBD1 (5 bases). The CDR3 is 15 residues long. Germline V gene data show CDR1 as SQVTM and CDR2 as ANQGSEA. Trimming stripped 3 bases from V and 6 bases from J, with 20 bases between.

This chain connects TRBV5-1 to TRBJ2-7, with TRBD1 as a possible D gene (5 bases). This CDR3 contains 13 residues. The V end lost 4 bases, the J end lost 7 bases, and 15 bases lay between the germline ends. Germline V lookup: CDR1 SGHRS, CDR2 YFSETQ. This CDR3 reads CASSPQGLEEQYF. The DNA of the CDR3 is TGCGCCAGCAGCCCCCAGGGTTTGGAGGAGCAGTACTTC. The full variable domain, completed using reference TRBV5-1 and TRBJ2-7, is KAGVTQTPRYLIKTRGQQVTLSCSPISGHRSVSWYQQTPGQGLQFLFEYFSETQRNKGNFPGRFSGRQFSNSRSEMNVSTLELGDSALYLCASSPQGLEEQYFGPGTRLTVT.

V is TRBV9 and J is TRBJ2-3; possible D gene TRBD2, 6 bases. Germline CDR1 reads SGDLS; CDR2 reads YYNGEE. With 5 bases removed from V and 0 bases from J, the gap between germline ends came to 13 bases. This CDR3 spans 15 amino acids. As DNA, the CDR3 is TGTGCCAGCAGTACGGTTAGCGGAAGCACAGATACGCAGTATTTT. Translation: CASSTVSGSTDTQYF. Variable domain in full (rest from reference TRBV9 and TRBJ2-3): DSGVTQTPKHLITATGQRVTLRCSPRSGDLSVYWYQQSLDQGLQFLIQYYNGEERAKGNILERFSAQQFPDLHSELNLSSLELGDSALYFCASSTVSGSTDTQYFGPGTRLTVL.

The chain combines TRBV2 with TRBJ1-1; 8 bases align to TRBD1. Per the germline V gene, CDR1 is SNHLY and CDR2 is FYNNEI. The CDR3 extends over 14 amino acids. After removal of 6 bases from V and 6 bases from J, the junction contained 9 bases not matched to a gene. CDR3 amino acids: CASSGQGAGAEAFF. For the CDR3, the DNA is TGTGCCAGCAGCGGACAGGGTGCAGGGGCTGAAGCTTTCTTT.

The chain uses TRBV4-2 and TRBJ2-1; weak D call: TRBD1 (6 bases). Trimming left V 3 bases short and J 8 bases short, with 11 bases between. Germline values: CDR1 LGHNA, CDR2 YNFKEQ. The CDR3 sequence is 13 residues long. DNA for the CDR3: TGTGCCAGCAGCCAGGGGGCTAGCTATGAGCAGTTCTTC. It yields the protein CASSQGASYEQFF.

The chain employs TRBV30 and TRBJ1-1; D is possibly TRBD1 (5 bases). The length of the CDR3 is 13 residues. The germline V gene encodes CDR1 GTSNPN and CDR2 SVGIG (reference sequence). V was cut by 0 bases and J by 3 bases, with 8 bases left in between. CDR3 sequence reads: CAWSVVGDTEAFF. The CDR3 DNA reads as TGTGCCTGGAGTGTAGTGGGGGACACTGAAGCTTTCTTT.

The chain carries TRBV5-1 and TRBJ2-3; D unresolved. The CDR3 spans 15 residues. CDR1 is SGHRS, CDR2 YFSETQ, per germline. The V end was cut by 0 bases, the J end by 2 bases, with 10 bases between. The CDR3 DNA follows: TGCGCCAGCAGCTTGGTTTTTCAAAACACAGATACGCAGTATTTT. This codes for CASSLVFQNTDTQYF.

This clone was seen just once. The V call is TRBV6-5, the J call TRBJ2-3; tentatively, D is TRBD1 (6 bases). Germline V lookup: CDR1 MNHEY, CDR2 SVGAGI. Deletions cut 0 bases from V and 3 bases from J, with 13 bases between. The CDR3 has 16 amino acids. The DNA of the CDR3 is TGTGCCAGCAGTTACTCGCAGGGGTTAGGAACAGATACGCAGTATTTT. Translated: CASSYSQGLGTDTQYF.

The chain is built from TRBV5-6 and TRBJ1-5; 7 bases line up with TRBD1. The junction had 3 bases not matched to a gene; V was cut back by 0 bases and J by 3 bases. This CDR3 is built from 15 residues. Germline lookup yields CDR1 SGHDT and CDR2 YYEEEE. The CDR3: CASSLADRANQPQHF. DNA for the CDR3: TGTGCCAGCAGCTTGGCTGACAGGGCCAATCAGCCCCAGCATTTT.

The chain is built from TRBV7-3 and TRBJ1-6; the D is unclear. Germline V CDR1 and CDR2: SGHTA, FQGTGA. The CDR3 contains 14 residues. V lost 5 bases to trimming and J lost 8 bases, with 13 bases between them. DNA of the CDR3: TGTGCCAGCAGCCCCGGCCCCTGGGATTCACCCCTCCACTTT. The encoded protein is CASSPGPWDSPLHF.

The chain recombines TRBV27 with TRBJ2-5, with TRBD1 matching over 7 bases. This CDR3 is 15 amino acids long. Per the germline V gene, CDR1 is MNHEY and CDR2 is SMNVEV (reference sequence). V shed 3 bases, J shed 2 bases, and the junction held 6 bases outside the gene matches. CDR3 in amino acids: CASSFGQASQETQYF. The CDR3 nucleotides are TGTGCCAGCAGTTTCGGACAGGCCTCACAAGAGACCCAGTACTTC.

V and J are TRBV7-9 and TRBJ2-1; D ambiguous. This CDR3 spans 11 amino acids. Germline V lookup: CDR1 SEHNR, CDR2 FQNEAQ (reference sequence). V shed 5 bases and J shed 15 bases, with 14 bases lying between them. CDR3 bases: TGTGCCAGCAGCAAGGCTGGGGATCGGTTCTTC. Translation gives CASSKAGDRFF.

This chain links TRBV18 with TRBJ2-3; 9 bases are shared with TRBD2. V lost 4 bases and J lost 2; bases outside the gene matches: 4. Germline assignment: CDR1 KGHSH and CDR2 LQKENI. The CDR3 loop spans 15 amino acids. CDR3 bases: TGTGCCAGCTCACAACTAGCGGGTGACACAGATACGCAGTATTTT. Amino acid sequence: CASSQLAGDTDTQYF.